One sample yielded the 2 T cell receptor beta chains listed below, sequenced in a study of OX40 agonist ivuxolimab in advanced cancers. Libraries were prepared by immunoSEQ multiplex PCR; TCRdb keeps only in-frame clonotypes and omits some of them. The data hold around 78,000 clones, with around 85% observed a single time. The material was CD4+ or CD8+ T cells sorted from blood, obtained in a trial of the OX40 agonist ivuxolimab. The source is an adult with an advanced solid tumor such as melanoma, head and neck, liver or kidney cancer.

The chain links TRBV5-1 to TRBJ1-5, with TRBD1 matching over 8 bases. The CDR3 covers 16 residues. The germline CDR1 and CDR2 sequences are SGHRS and YFSETQ. J lost 3 bases, V lost 2 bases, and 7 bases had no gene match. The DNA for the CDR3 is TGCGCCAGCAGCTTTGGGGCAGGGGGCGTCAATCAGCCCCAGCATTTT. Translating it yields CASSFGAGGVNQPQHF.

This clone has only a few counts. Sequence at one end of the junction differs from germline and may be a read error. The chain uses TRBV4-1 and TRBJ2-7; D is unresolved. Germline loops: CDR1 MGHRA, CDR2 YSYEKL. The CDR3 is 13 residues long. CDR3: CASSQVLPQLSAF. In DNA form, the CDR3 reads TGCGCCAGCAGCCAAGTCCTTCCTCAATTAAGCGCCTTC.